These 15 T cell receptor beta chains were all obtained from the same sample, sequenced in a study of cytomegalovirus exposure and HLA in healthy donors. 13 Jbeta primers and 60 Vbeta primers were used for the PCR. Data came from immunoSEQ multiplex PCR; TCRdb stores just in-frame clones and leaves some out. The repertoire holds 100,000 to 150,000 clones, with about 85% as singletons. Input material: PBMCs. Source of these receptors: a man aged 18 to 35 in good health and CMV-seropositive.

The rearrangement links TRBV27 to TRBJ1-5, with 9 bases aligning to TRBD1. The CDR3 has 13 amino acids. The junction had 7 bases not matched to a gene; V was cut back by 10 bases and J by 6 bases. Germline V gives CDR1 MNHEY, CDR2 SMNVEV (reference sequence). The CDR3 loop reads CATPGQGGQPQHF. CDR3 nucleotide sequence: TGTGCCACTCCGGGACAGGGAGGTCAGCCCCAGCATTTT.

J is TRBJ1-3 and V is TRBV5-1; D is unresolved. V was trimmed by 1 base and J by 0 bases, leaving 11 bases between them. There are 16 residues in the CDR3. CDR1 and CDR2 from the germline V gene are SGHRS and YFSETQ. The CDR3 nucleotides are TGCGCCAGCAGCTTGTCTCCAGTATCCTCTGGAAACACCATATATTTT. This sequence encodes CASSLSPVSSGNTIYF.

The CDR3 loop is CASSLQATSSYEQYF. The CDR3 DNA follows: TGTGCCAGCAGTTTACAGGCTACGAGCTCCTACGAGCAGTACTTC. This chain links TRBV6-5 with TRBJ2-7; TRBD1 might be the D (5 bases). V lost 4 bases to trimming and J lost 0 bases, with 13 bases between them. Germline lookup yields CDR1 MNHEY and CDR2 SVGAGI. The CDR3 extends over 15 amino acids.

The gene calls are TRBV7-9 and TRBJ2-5, with 8 bases matching TRBD1. Germline trimming cut 5 bases from V and 3 bases from J; bases unmatched to any gene: 11. This CDR3 spans 16 amino acids. CDR1 and CDR2 from the germline V gene are SEHNR and FQNEAQ (reference sequence). CDR3 region: CASSTQTGTGEETQYF. CDR3 nucleotides: TGTGCCAGCAGCACCCAAACCGGGACAGGAGAAGAGACCCAGTACTTC.

The chain recombines TRBV10-2 with TRBJ1-2, with D hard to call. The CDR3 totals 13 residues. The V gene lost 5 bases and the J gene lost 4 bases, with 11 bases spanning the gap. Per the germline V gene, CDR1 is WSHSY and CDR2 is SAAADI. CDR3: CASSRGPSYGYTF. CDR3 in DNA: TGCGCCAGCAGTCGGGGTCCCAGCTATGGCTACACCTTC.

The chain joins TRBV7-9 to TRBJ2-5, with D maybe TRBD2 (6 bases). CDR3 size: 16 residues. Germline V lookup: CDR1 SEHNR, CDR2 FQNEAQ (reference sequence). Trimming took 1 base from V and 5 from J, leaving 17 bases between them. CDR3 in amino acids: CASSLEGTPRRETQYF. The DNA of the CDR3 is TGTGCCAGCAGCTTAGAGGGGACTCCTAGGAGGGAGACCCAGTACTTC.

This sequence joins TRBV5-1 and TRBJ2-5, with D possibly TRBD1 on 6 matching bases. Per germline, CDR1 SGHRS and CDR2 YFSETQ. This CDR3 spans 15 amino acids. V gave up 3 bases and J gave up 3 bases, with 15 bases separating them. CDR3 sequence: CASSSVTGGKETQYF. CDR3 in DNA: TGCGCCAGCAGCTCGGTGACAGGAGGAAAAGAGACCCAGTACTTC.

The CDR3 spells CASSGQGFPNEKLFF. CDR3 nucleotide sequence: TGTGCCAGCAGCGGACAGGGGTTCCCAAATGAAAAACTGTTTTTT. The rearrangement links TRBV9 to TRBJ1-4, with TRBD1 identical over 8 bases. This CDR3 has 15 amino acids. The trim removed 3 bases at V and 5 bases at J, leaving 6 bases unmatched. CDR1 and CDR2 (germline): SGDLS, YYNGEE.

J is TRBJ2-3 and V is TRBV10-2; the match to TRBD2 covers 9 bases. After removal of 6 bases from V and 7 bases from J, the junction contained 11 bases not matched to a gene. Germline CDR1 reads WSHSY; CDR2 reads SAAADI. This CDR3 contains 15 residues. The CDR3 DNA sequence: TGCGCCAGCAGGACGGGGGTAGCGGGAGTGTATACGCAGTATTTT. Residues: CASRTGVAGVYTQYF.

As to this clone: A clone one base away is much larger, so this may be a read error. The rearrangement uses TRBV6-1 and TRBJ2-3; 11 positions match TRBD2. The CDR3 consists of 15 residues. Losses at the gene ends were 3 bases for V and 4 bases for J; bases not matched to a gene: 3. Germline loops: CDR1 MNHNS, CDR2 SASEGT. The CDR3 nucleotides are TGTGCCAGCAGTGATTTTAGCGGGGGGGCAGATACGCAGTATTTT. Translating it yields CASSDFSGGADTQYF.

The chain joins TRBV11-2 to TRBJ2-7, with D tentatively TRBD1 (6 bases). The V end was cut by 5 bases, the J end by 6 bases, with 17 bases between. Per the germline V gene, CDR1 is SGHAT and CDR2 is FQNNGV. This CDR3 has 14 amino acids. Here the CDR3 reads CASSVRRGSGEQYF. Written as DNA, the CDR3 is TGTGCCAGCAGCGTCCGCAGGGGTTCGGGCGAGCAGTACTTC.

V and J are TRBV20-1 and TRBJ1-2; tentatively, D is TRBD1 (5 bases). V lost 2 bases and J lost 6, with 7 bases in between. Germline lookup yields CDR1 DFQATT and CDR2 SNEGSKA (reference sequence). The CDR3 sequence is 11 residues long. The CDR3 DNA follows: TGCAGTGCTAGAACCAGGGATGGCTACACCTTC. Protein product: CSARTRDGYTF.

The chain links TRBV27 to TRBJ1-2; D ambiguous. Germline V gives CDR1 MNHEY, CDR2 SMNVEV (reference sequence). The CDR3 runs 11 residues. Trimming left V 8 bases short and J 6 bases short, with 10 bases between. Here the CDR3 reads CASGSSHGYTF. The DNA of the CDR3 is TGTGCCAGCGGCTCCAGTCATGGCTACACCTTC.

This clone was seen a handful of times. The chain is built from TRBV13 and TRBJ1-6, with 11 bases lining up with TRBD1. V was clipped by 4 bases and J by 4 bases; unmatched bases: 12. Looked up from germline, CDR1 is PRHDT and CDR2 is FYEKMQ (reference sequence). The CDR3 runs 19 residues. DNA for the CDR3: TGTGCCAGCAGCTCACCGGGACAGGGGGTCAGGGGTTATAATTCACCCCTCCACTTT. Translating it yields CASSSPGQGVRGYNSPLHF.

This clone was picked up a small number of times. V usage is TRBV2 and J usage is TRBJ1-4, with D possibly being TRBD1 (5 bases). The germline CDR1 and CDR2 sequences are SNHLY and FYNNEI. V was trimmed by 5 bases and J by 0 bases, leaving 10 bases between them. The length of the CDR3 is 15 residues. As DNA, the CDR3 is TGTGCCAGCAGTAAAACAGGAGCAACTAATGAAAAACTGTTTTTT. Amino acids: CASSKTGATNEKLFF.